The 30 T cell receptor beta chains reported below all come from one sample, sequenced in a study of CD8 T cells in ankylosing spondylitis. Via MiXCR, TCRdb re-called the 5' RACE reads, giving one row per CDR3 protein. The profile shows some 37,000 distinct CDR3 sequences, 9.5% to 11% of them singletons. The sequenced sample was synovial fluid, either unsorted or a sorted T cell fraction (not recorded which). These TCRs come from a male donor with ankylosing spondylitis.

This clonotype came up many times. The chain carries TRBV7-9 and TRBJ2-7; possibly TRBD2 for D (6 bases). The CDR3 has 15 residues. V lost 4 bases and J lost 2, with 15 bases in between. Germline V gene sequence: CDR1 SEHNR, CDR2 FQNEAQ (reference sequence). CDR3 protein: CASSSPEGPTYEQYF. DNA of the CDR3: TGTGCCAGCAGCTCCCCGGAGGGGCCTACCTACGAGCAGTACTTC.

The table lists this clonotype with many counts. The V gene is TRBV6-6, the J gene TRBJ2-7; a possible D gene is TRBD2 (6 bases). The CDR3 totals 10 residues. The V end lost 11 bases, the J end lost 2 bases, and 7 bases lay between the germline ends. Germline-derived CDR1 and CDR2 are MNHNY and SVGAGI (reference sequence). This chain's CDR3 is CAAGTYEQYF. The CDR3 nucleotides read TGTGCCGCGGGGACCTACGAGCAGTACTTC.

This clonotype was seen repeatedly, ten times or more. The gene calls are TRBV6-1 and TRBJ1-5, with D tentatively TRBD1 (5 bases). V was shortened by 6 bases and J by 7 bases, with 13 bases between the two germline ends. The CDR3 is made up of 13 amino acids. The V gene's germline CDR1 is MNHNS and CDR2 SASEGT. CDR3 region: CASSGAMGQPQHF. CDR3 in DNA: TGTGCCAGCAGCGGGGCTATGGGGCAGCCCCAGCATTTT.

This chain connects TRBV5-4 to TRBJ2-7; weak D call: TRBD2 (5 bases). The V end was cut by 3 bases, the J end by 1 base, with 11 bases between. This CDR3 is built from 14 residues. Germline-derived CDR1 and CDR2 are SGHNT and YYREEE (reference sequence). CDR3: CASSSVARSYEQYF. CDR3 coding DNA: TGTGCCAGCAGCTCCGTAGCGAGGTCCTACGAGCAGTACTTC.

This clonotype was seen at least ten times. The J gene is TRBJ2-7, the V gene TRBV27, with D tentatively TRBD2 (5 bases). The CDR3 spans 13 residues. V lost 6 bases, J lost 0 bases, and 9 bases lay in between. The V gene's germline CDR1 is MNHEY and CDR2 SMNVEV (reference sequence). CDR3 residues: CASRRGSSYEQYF. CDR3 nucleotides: TGTGCCAGCAGACGGGGTAGCTCCTACGAGCAGTACTTC.

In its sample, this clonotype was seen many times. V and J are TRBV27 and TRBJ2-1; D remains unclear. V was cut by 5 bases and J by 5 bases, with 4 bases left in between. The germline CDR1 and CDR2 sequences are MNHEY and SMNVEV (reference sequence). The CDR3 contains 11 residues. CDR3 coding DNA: TGTGCCAGCAGTGAAAACAATGAGCAGTTCTTC. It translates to CASSENNEQFF.

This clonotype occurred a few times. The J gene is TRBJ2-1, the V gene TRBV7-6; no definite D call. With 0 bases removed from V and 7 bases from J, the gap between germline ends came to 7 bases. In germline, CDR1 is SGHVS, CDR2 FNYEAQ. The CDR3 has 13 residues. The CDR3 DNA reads TGTGCCAGCAGCTTAGCCAGTCCTAATGAGCAGTTCTTC. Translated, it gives CASSLASPNEQFF.

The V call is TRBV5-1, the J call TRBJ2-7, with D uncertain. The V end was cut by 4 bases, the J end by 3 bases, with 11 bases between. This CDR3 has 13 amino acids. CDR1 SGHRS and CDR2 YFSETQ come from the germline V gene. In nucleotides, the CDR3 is TGCGCCAGCAGCGGCGGCAACGACTACGAGCAGTACTTC. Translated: CASSGGNDYEQYF.

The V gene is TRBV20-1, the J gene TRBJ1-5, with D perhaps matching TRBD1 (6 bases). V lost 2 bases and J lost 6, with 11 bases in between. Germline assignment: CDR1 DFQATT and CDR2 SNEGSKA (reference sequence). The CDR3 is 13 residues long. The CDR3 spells CSARRQVGQPQHF. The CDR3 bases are TGCAGTGCTAGAAGACAGGTCGGTCAGCCCCAGCATTTT.

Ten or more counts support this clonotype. This chain's CDR3 is CASSRLAGVDEQFF. The CDR3 DNA is TGTGCCAGCAGTAGACTAGCGGGAGTGGATGAGCAGTTCTTC. The chain carries TRBV12-3 or TRBV12-4 and TRBJ2-1, with 12 nucleotides matching TRBD2. With V trimmed by 5 bases and J by 8 bases, 4 bases remained unmatched. This CDR3 spans 14 amino acids.

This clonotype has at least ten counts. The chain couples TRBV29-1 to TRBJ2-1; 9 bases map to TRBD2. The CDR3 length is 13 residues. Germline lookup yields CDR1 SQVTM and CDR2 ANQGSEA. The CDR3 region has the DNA TGCAGTTGCCCGCGGGAGGGGGGGAATGAGCAGTTCTTC. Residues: CSCPREGGNEQFF.

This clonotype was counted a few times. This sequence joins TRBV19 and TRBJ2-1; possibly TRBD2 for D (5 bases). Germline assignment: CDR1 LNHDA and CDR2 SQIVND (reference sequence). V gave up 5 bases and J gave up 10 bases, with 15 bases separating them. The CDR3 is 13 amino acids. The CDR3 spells CASSLRAAWEQFF. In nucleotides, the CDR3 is TGTGCCAGTAGTTTGCGGGCCGCCTGGGAGCAGTTCTTC.

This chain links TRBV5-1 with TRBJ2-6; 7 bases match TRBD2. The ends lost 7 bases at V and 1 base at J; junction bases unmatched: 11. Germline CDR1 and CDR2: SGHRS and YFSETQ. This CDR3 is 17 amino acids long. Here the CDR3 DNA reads TGCGCCAGCTTGGGAGGGACCGGAAGATCTGGGGCCAACGTCCTGACTTTC. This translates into CASLGGTGRSGANVLTF. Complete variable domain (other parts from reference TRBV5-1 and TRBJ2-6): KAGVTQTPRYLIKTRGQQVTLSCSPISGHRSVSWYQQTPGQGLQFLFEYFSETQRNKGNFPGRFSGRQFSNSRSEMNVSTLELGDSALYLCASLGGTGRSGANVLTFGAGSRLTVL.

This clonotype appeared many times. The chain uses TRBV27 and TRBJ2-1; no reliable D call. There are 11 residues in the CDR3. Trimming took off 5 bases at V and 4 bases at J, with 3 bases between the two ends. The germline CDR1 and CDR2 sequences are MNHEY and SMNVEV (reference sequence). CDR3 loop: CASSEYNEQFF. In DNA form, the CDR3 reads TGTGCCAGCAGTGAGTACAATGAGCAGTTCTTC.

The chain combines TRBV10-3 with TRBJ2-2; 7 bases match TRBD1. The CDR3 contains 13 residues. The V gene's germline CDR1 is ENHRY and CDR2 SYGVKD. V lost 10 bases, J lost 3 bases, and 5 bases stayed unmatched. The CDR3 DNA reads TGTGCCACCCGGGACAGAGACACCGGGGAGCTGTTTTTT. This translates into CATRDRDTGELFF.

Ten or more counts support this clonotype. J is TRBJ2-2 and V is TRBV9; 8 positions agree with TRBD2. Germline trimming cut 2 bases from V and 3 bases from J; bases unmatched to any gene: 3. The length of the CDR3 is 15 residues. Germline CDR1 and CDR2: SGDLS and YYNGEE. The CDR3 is CASSVGREDTGELFF. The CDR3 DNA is TGTGCCAGCAGCGTGGGGCGGGAGGACACCGGGGAGCTGTTTTTT.

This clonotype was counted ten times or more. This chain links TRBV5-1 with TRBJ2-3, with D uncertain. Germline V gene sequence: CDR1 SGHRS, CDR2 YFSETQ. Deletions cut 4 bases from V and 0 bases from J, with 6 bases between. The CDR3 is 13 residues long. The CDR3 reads CASSDGSTDTQYF. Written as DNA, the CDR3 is TGCGCCAGCAGCGATGGGAGCACAGATACGCAGTATTTT.

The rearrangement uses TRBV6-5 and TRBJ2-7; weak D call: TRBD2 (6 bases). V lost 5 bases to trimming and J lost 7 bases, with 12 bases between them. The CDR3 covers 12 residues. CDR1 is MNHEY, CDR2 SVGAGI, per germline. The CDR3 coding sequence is TGTGCCAGCAGTCCCTTTGCGGGAGAGCAGTACTTC. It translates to CASSPFAGEQYF.

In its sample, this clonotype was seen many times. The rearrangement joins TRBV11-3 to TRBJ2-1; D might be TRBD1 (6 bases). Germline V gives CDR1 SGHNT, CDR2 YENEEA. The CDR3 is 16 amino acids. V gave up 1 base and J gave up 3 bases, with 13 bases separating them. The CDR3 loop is CASSLGGIGGYNEQFF. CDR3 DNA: TGTGCCAGCAGCTTAGGGGGAATAGGGGGCTACAATGAGCAGTTCTTC.

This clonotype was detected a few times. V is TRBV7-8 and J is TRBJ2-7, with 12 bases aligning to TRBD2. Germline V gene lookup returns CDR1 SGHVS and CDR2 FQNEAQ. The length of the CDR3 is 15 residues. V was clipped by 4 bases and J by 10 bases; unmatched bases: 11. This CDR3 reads CASSSPGLAGINQYF. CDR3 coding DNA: TGTGCCAGCAGCTCCCCCGGACTAGCGGGAATCAACCAGTACTTC.

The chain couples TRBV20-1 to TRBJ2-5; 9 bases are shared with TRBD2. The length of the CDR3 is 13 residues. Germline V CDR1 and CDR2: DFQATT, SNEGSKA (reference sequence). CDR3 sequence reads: CRGSSGSRETQYF. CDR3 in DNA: TGCAGGGGGAGTAGCGGGAGTAGGGAGACCCAGTACTTC.

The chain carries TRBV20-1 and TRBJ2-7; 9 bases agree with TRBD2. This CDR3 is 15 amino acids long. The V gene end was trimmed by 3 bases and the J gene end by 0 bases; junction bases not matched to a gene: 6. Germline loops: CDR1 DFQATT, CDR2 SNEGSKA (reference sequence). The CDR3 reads CSASEASGTSYEQYF. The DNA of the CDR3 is TGCAGTGCTAGTGAAGCTAGCGGGACCTCCTACGAGCAGTACTTC.

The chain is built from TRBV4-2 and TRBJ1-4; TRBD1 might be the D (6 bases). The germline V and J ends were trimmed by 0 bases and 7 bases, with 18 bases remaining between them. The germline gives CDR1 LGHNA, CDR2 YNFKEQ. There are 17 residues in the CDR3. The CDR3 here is CASSQEGASQKGEKLFF. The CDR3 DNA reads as TGTGCCAGCAGCCAAGAGGGGGCGTCTCAAAAGGGTGAAAAACTGTTTTTT.

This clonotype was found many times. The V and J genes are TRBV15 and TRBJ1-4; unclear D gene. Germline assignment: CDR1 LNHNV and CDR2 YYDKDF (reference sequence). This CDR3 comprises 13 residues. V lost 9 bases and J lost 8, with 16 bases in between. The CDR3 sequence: CATSGGVSEKLFF. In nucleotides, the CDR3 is TGTGCCACTTCGGGTGGGGTCTCGGAAAAACTGTTTTTT.

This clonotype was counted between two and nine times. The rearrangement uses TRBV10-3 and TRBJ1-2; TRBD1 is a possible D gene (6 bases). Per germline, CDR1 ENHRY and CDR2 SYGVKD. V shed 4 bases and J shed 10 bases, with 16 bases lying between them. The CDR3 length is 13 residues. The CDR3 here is CAISGTGTTDYTF. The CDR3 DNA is TGTGCCATCAGTGGCACAGGGACGACCGACTACACCTTC.

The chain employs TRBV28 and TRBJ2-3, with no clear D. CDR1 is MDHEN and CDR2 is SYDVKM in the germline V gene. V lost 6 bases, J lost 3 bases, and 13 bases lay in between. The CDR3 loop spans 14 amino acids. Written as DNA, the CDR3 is TGTGCCAGCAGCCCTCCCCTGCAGACAGATACGCAGTATTTT. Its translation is CASSPPLQTDTQYF.

The CDR3 DNA reads TGTGCCAGCAGGCTAGGGACTAGAGATACCGGGGAGCTGTTTTTT. Translated: CASRLGTRDTGELFF. The chain carries TRBV12-3 or TRBV12-4 and TRBJ2-2, with 8 bases that match TRBD2. The CDR3 has 15 residues. V trimming: 6 bases; J trimming: 5 bases; junction bases outside the gene matches: 8.

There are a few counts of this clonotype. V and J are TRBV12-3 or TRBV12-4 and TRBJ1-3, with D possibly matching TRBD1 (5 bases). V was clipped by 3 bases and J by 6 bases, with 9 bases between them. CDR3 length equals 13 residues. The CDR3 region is CASSFGGANTIYF. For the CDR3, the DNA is TGTGCCAGCAGTTTCGGTGGGGCAAACACCATATATTTT.

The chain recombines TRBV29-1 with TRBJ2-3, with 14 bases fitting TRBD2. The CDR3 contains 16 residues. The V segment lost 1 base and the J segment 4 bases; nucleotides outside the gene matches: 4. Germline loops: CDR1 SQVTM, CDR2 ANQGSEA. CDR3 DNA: TGCAGCGTTGAAGGGGGACTAGCGGGAGTCCCAGATACGCAGTATTTT. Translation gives CSVEGGLAGVPDTQYF.

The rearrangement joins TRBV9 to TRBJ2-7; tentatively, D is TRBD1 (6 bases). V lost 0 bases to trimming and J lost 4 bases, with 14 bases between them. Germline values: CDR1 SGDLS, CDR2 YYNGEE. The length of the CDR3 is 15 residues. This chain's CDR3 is CASSVDPGELYEQYF. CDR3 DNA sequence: TGTGCCAGCAGCGTAGATCCAGGGGAACTTTACGAGCAGTACTTC.